The entry that follows covers one T cell receptor beta chain sequence. Its antigen remains undetermined. The input lacks base qualities; no much larger clone sits a single base away. The collaborating institutions used their own protocols to collect whole blood in K2EDTA tubes. For TCRbeta analysis, collaborators shipped samples as frozen whole blood, isolated PBMCs, or DNA extracted from either of those sample types. This entry comes from a study of blood T cell repertoires in COVID-19 (TCRdb year 2020). Background on the whole study: Collaborator samples came from the United States, Italy and Spain and covered acute and convalescent phases of COVID-19. Where HLA class I and class II types were available, the types were taken from metadata supplied by the sample provider, not from assay-based typing. Deeply sampled blood TCRbeta repertoires from subjects exposed to, actively infected with, or recovered from COVID-19 were included in the dataset. Sample metadata almost always included a de-identified subject ID, COVID-19 status, age in years and sex. The prospective study material was composed of cDNA or gDNA derived from T cells, B-cell-depleted T cells, or PBMCs. The samples were drawn from two sources: the first 160 participants of the ongoing ImmuneRACE study, and 950 to 1,500 subjects contributed by 6 global collaborators. The repertoires were released in a freely available public database meant as a resource for research on the immune response to SARS-CoV-2. General study outcomes and caveats: The quantity of clinical and demographic metadata differed by source and by participant and was supplied without curation.

The immunoSEQ Assay, a bias-controlled multiplex PCR, was used to amplify TCRbeta CDR3 regions from genomic DNA. On the study's bioinformatics: The number of nucleated cells in each sample was estimated by amplification of reference gene primers within the assay. Sequence reads were collapsed and filtered to measure the absolute abundance of every unique TCRbeta CDR3 rearrangement. For each sample, productive Simpson clonality was calculated by taking the square root of Simpson's diversity index across productive rearrangements. Drawn from immuneACCESS, this table holds only the in-frame rearrangements with V and J called that TCRdb kept. Clones are partly lost; checked studies trace under half to an unresolved V gene and leave the rest unexplained. Clonal size and the V and J genes are those of that table, whereas D and trimming came from the DNA. The sample table contains 180,000 or so clones; only one count was recorded for about 88% of them. The ten largest clones capture roughly 0.99% of the sample.

Looking up the germline V gene yields CDR1 MNHEY and CDR2 SVGAGI. The junction shows trimming of 4 bases on V and 2 bases on J, and the gene matches do not reach 6 bases of it. Measured from the cysteine to the phenylalanine, the CDR3 is 15 residues long. Just the 45-base CDR3 DNA is kept, in frame starting at base 1. This TCR was recovered from a man aged 18 to 30 with acute or convalescent COVID-19. The sequence joins TRBV6-5 to TRBJ2-3, with 7 junctional bases fitting TRBD1. The sample was peripheral blood. The DNA sequence is TGTGCCAGCAGTTTCCGGACAGGTCTCACAGATACGCAGTATTTT. This codes for CASSFRTGLTDTQYF.